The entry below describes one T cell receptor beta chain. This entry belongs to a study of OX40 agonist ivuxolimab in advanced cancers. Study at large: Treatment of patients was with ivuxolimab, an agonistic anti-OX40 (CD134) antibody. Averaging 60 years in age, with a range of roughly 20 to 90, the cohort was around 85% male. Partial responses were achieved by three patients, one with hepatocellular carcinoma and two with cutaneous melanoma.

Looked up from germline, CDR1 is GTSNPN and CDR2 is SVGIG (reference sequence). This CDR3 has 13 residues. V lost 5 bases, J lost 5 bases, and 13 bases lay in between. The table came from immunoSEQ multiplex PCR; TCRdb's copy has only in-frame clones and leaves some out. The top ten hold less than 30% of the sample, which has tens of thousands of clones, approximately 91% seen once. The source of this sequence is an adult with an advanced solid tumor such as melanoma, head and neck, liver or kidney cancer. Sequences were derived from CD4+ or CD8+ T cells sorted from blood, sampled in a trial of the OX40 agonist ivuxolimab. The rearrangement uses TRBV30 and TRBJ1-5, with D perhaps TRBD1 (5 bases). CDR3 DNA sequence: TGTGCCTGGTCGATCCTGGGGGATCAGCCCCAGCATTTT. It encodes CAWSILGDQPQHF.